The rows below give T cell receptor beta chains drawn from one sample of a study of shared clonotypes between healthy human individuals. Sequencing was performed with immunoSEQ multiplex PCR; in TCRdb, only in-frame clones are kept and a portion is missing. The data contain about 2.1 million clones, around 93% of them seen just once; the ten biggest clones take up approximately 1.7%. Sequencing was done on a sample of naive CD8+ T cells from PBMCs. The origin of the receptors is a man aged 18-30 years in good health. Some clones in this sample may be carry-over from other donors' samples. CDR3s include the opening cysteine and the closing phenylalanine or tryptophan. A D gene is named only where the DNA matches it firmly. Only some rows state a clone size, as once, few, many or a class for expanded clones.

j_call v_call clone_size d_call cdr3_nt cdr3_aa
TRBJ2-5 TRBV13 NA NA TGTGCCAGCAGCCTGGACTGGAAGGAAGAGACCCAGTACTTC CASSLDWKEETQYF
TRBJ1-5 TRBV5-4 once NA TGTGCCAGCAGCTTGTGGGGGGATAATCAGCCCCAGCATTTT CASSLWGDNQPQHF
TRBJ2-4 TRBV28 NA TRBD1 TGTGCCAGCAGTTTTCCGACAGGGGGGGTAGCCAAAAACATTCAGTACTTC CASSFPTGGVAKNIQYF
TRBJ1-2 TRBV28 NA TRBD1 TGTGCCAGCAGTCTCGGACAGGGTTTTGGCTACACCTTC CASSLGQGFGYTF
TRBJ2-7 TRBV6-1 NA NA TGTGCCAGCAGAGGTGGGAGTTCCTACGAGCAGTACTTC CASRGGSSYEQYF
TRBJ2-7 TRBV7-9 NA NA TGTGCCAGCAGCTTAGGTGCCTCCTACGAGCAGTACTTC CASSLGASYEQYF
TRBJ2-1 TRBV28 NA NA TGTGCCAGCAGTTTTCACAGGCTGGACAATGAGCAGTTCTTC CASSFHRLDNEQFF
TRBJ2-1 TRBV4-3 NA TRBD2 TGCGCCAGCAGCCAAGCTAGCGGGAGTATCCATGAGCAGTTCTTC CASSQASGSIHEQFF
TRBJ1-4 TRBV4-1 NA NA TGCGCCAGCAGCCAAGATCTGGCAGGAAATGAAAAACTGTTTTTT CASSQDLAGNEKLFF
TRBJ1-2 TRBV29-1 NA TRBD1 TGCAGCGTCCTACCTCCCAGGGGGGGCTTGGATGGCTACACCTTC CSVLPPRGGLDGYTF
TRBJ1-2 TRBV15 NA TRBD1 TGTGCCACCAGCAGAGTCCCCGGACAGGGACCCTACTATGGCTACACCTTC CATSRVPGQGPYYGYTF
TRBJ1-1 TRBV19 NA NA TGTGCCAGTAGTACGCCCCGGGGGCCCAACACTGAAGCTTTCTTT CASSTPRGPNTEAFF
TRBJ2-2 TRBV19 once NA TGTGCCAGTAGTATTGATTTGGAGGCCGGGGAGCTGTTTTTT CASSIDLEAGELFF
TRBJ2-1 TRBV18 NA TRBD2 TGTGCCAGCTCACCAAGCGGGAGGGCCATGGTGGTCAATGAGCAGTTCTTC CASSPSGRAMVVNEQFF
TRBJ2-7 TRBV15 NA NA TGTGCCACCAGAGCGGCGAACGAGCAGTACTTC CATRAANEQYF
TRBJ1-1 TRBV14 NA NA TGTGCCAGCAGCCAAGATCCCCGGTCCGCCGAGGCTTTCTTT CASSQDPRSAEAFF
TRBJ2-7 TRBV2 NA NA TGTGCCAGCAGTGAAGGCCCAGGGACCTACGAGCAGTACTTC CASSEGPGTYEQYF
TRBJ2-3 TRBV9 NA NA TGTGCCAGCAGCCCACGAGGTAGGGGCGGGACAACAGATACGCAGTATTTT CASSPRGRGGTTDTQYF
TRBJ2-3 TRBV28 NA TRBD1 TGTGCCAGCAGCATCGGGACAGGTTTTGATACGCAGTATTTT CASSIGTGFDTQYF
TRBJ1-2 TRBV28 NA NA TGTGCCAGCAGGGGGTACGGATTCTATGGCTACACCTTC CASRGYGFYGYTF
TRBJ2-5 TRBV19 NA NA TGTGCCAGTAGTATAATAGGGCAGGGCCGGGAGACCCAGTACTTC CASSIIGQGRETQYF
TRBJ1-4 TRBV9 NA NA TGTGCCAGCAGAACCGGGTTGTCAACTAATGAAAAACTGTTTTTT CASRTGLSTNEKLFF
TRBJ1-2 TRBV29-1 NA NA TGCAGCGTTTCCCCGTCTTCGACAGTCTCCAATGGCTACACCTTC CSVSPSSTVSNGYTF
TRBJ1-1 TRBV9 NA NA TGTGCCAGCAGCGGCGCAGGGGCGACGGGCACTGAAGCTTTCTTT CASSGAGATGTEAFF
TRBJ2-1 TRBV7-3 few NA TGTGCCAGCAGCTTAACAGGGGGCTCCTACAATGAGCAGTTCTTC CASSLTGGSYNEQFF
TRBJ2-3 TRBV7-9 once NA TGTGCCAGCGTGGCCTCGCTTAGCACAGATACGCAGTATTTT CASVASLSTDTQYF
TRBJ2-1 TRBV7-2 NA NA TGTGCCAGCAGCTCGGGCCTAGTCAATGAGCAGTTCTTC CASSSGLVNEQFF
TRBJ2-3 TRBV11-2 NA TRBD2 TGTGCCAGCAGCTTATCCAGCGGGAGGTTGCTAGATACGCAGTATTTT CASSLSSGRLLDTQYF
TRBJ2-5 TRBV7-9 NA NA TGTGCCGGAGGAGGGGACTCACAGGGGCGCTCACGGTACCAAGAGACCCAGTACTTC CAGGGDSQGRSRYQETQYF
TRBJ2-3 TRBV7-3 NA NA TGTGCCAGCAGCTTGTTGGCAGGGGTGACAGATACGCAGTATTTT CASSLLAGVTDTQYF
TRBJ2-5 TRBV7-2 NA NA TGTGCCAGCAGCTTAGGGGCTAGCGTAACACAAGAGACCCAGTACTTC CASSLGASVTQETQYF
TRBJ2-6 TRBV19 NA TRBD1 TGTGCCAGTACCCCTACAGGGGGGATCTCTGGGGCCAACGTCCTGACTTTC CASTPTGGISGANVLTF
TRBJ2-6 TRBV27 NA NA TGTGCCAGCAGTTTACTTTCTGGGGCCAACGTCCTGACTTTC CASSLLSGANVLTF
TRBJ2-3 TRBV9 NA NA TGTGCCAGCAGCGCCTTGGGCGAGAGGTACACAGATACGCAGTATTTT CASSALGERYTDTQYF
TRBJ2-7 TRBV30 once TRBD1 TGTGCCTGGAGTTCCGGGACAGCTGGTTCCTACGAGCAGTACTTC CAWSSGTAGSYEQYF
TRBJ1-5 TRBV18 NA NA TGTGCCAGCTCACCGCCTGTGAGTGGCAATCAGCCCCAGCATTTT CASSPPVSGNQPQHF
TRBJ1-6 TRBV27 NA NA TGTGCCAGCAGCCCCTATACAGGGTTTTCACCCCTCCACTTT CASSPYTGFSPLHF
TRBJ1-2 TRBV6-6 NA TRBD1 TGTGCCAGCAGACCTTACGGGACAGGCAGTCTCTATGGCTACACCTTC CASRPYGTGSLYGYTF
TRBJ2-1 TRBV10-1 NA TRBD2 TGCGCCAGCAGTGAAGCTAGCGGGGGTTTTGACGAGCAGTTCTTC CASSEASGGFDEQFF
TRBJ2-1 TRBV7-2 NA TRBD2 TGTGCCAGCAGCTCCCGGACTAGCGGGAGGCGACACAATGAGCAGTTCTTC CASSSRTSGRRHNEQFF
TRBJ1-1 TRBV5-6 NA NA TGTGCCAGCAGCTTGGGGGACACACCCCCCCAGAACACTGAAGCTTTCTTT CASSLGDTPPQNTEAFF
TRBJ2-7 TRBV29-1 NA TRBD1 TGCAGCGTTGAGGGTTCATCGACAGGGGGATTCTACGAGCAGTACTTC CSVEGSSTGGFYEQYF
TRBJ2-7 TRBV4-2 NA TRBD2 TGTGCCAGCAGCCAAGGTGGAGCGGGGGCCATCTACGAGCAGTACTTC CASSQGGAGAIYEQYF
TRBJ2-4 TRBV5-4 NA NA TGTGCCAGCAGTTCCGGAGGGGAAATCCTAGCCAAAAACATTCAGTACTTC CASSSGGEILAKNIQYF
TRBJ1-5 TRBV27 NA NA TGTGCCAGCAGTTCTAGGGCAGGAACGGAAGGGGAGCCCCAGCATTTT CASSSRAGTEGEPQHF
TRBJ2-7 TRBV2 NA NA TGTGCCAGCAGTGAAGCGCGCGGCGGCTTCTACGAGCAGTACTTC CASSEARGGFYEQYF
TRBJ2-1 TRBV12-5 NA NA TGTGCTAGTGGCCCCGGGGGCCTCTACAATGAGCAGTTCTTC CASGPGGLYNEQFF
TRBJ1-4 TRBV19 NA TRBD1 TGTGCCAGTCAGGGGATACAGGGGCTGAAAAAACTGTTTTTT CASQGIQGLKKLFF
TRBJ1-2 TRBV5-1 NA TRBD1 TGCGCCAGCAGCTTGATCCGGGACAGGGAAAAAATAGGAGGCTACACCTTC CASSLIRDREKIGGYTF
TRBJ2-5 TRBV19 NA NA TGTGCCAGTAGTCAGTTTTGGGAAGAGACCCAGTACTTC CASSQFWEETQYF
TRBJ1-2 TRBV27 NA TRBD1 TGTGCCAGCAATCCTACAGGGGCCCTCTATGGCTACACCTTC CASNPTGALYGYTF
TRBJ2-7 TRBV13 NA TRBD1 TGTGCCAGCAGCGAAGGACAGGAGACCTACGAGCAGTACTTC CASSEGQETYEQYF
TRBJ2-1 TRBV29-1 NA NA TGCAGCGTCACGAAATTGGGCGGCCCCTACAATGAGCAGTTCTTC CSVTKLGGPYNEQFF
TRBJ2-6 TRBV6-4 NA NA TGTGCCAGCAGTGACACCTTAACAGAAGCTGGGGCCAACGTCCTGACTTTC CASSDTLTEAGANVLTF
TRBJ1-1 TRBV7-2 NA NA TGTGCCAGCAGCTTAGAGAGGAACACTGAAGCTTTCTTT CASSLERNTEAFF
TRBJ2-2 TRBV18 NA NA TGTGCCAGCTCACCAAAGGGGCCGACGAACACCGGGGAGCTGTTTTTT CASSPKGPTNTGELFF
TRBJ2-7 TRBV15 NA NA TGTGCCACCAGCAGAGATGGAGGCTACGAGCAGTACTTC CATSRDGGYEQYF
TRBJ1-5 TRBV7-8 NA TRBD1 TGTGCCAGCTGTTGGGACAGAATTTTGAGGGGCAATCAGCCCCAGCATTTT CASCWDRILRGNQPQHF
TRBJ1-4 TRBV28 NA TRBD1 TGTGCCAGCAGTGACAGGGATGAAAAACTGTTTTTT CASSDRDEKLFF
TRBJ2-1 TRBV7-6 NA TRBD1 TGTGCCAGCAGCTTAGGACACAGGGGGCTAAGAGATGAGCAGTTCTTC CASSLGHRGLRDEQFF